Listed here are 21 T cell receptor beta chains from one sample, sequenced in a study of T cells expressing NK-cell markers. Following a re-call of the 5' RACE reads, TCRdb has one entry per CDR3 protein and lacks DNA. Its listing shows under 500,000 distinct CDR3 sequences. Specimen: blood T cells: a sorted CD56 or NKG2C T cell subset, CD4+ or CD8+ T cells, or bulk PBMC T cells (not recorded which). These receptor sequences come from a woman between 18 and 75 years old in good health.

The chain's CDR3 is CASSLGAQGPETQYF. This sequence joins TRBV7-2 and TRBJ2-5; TCRdb's assignment of TRBD2 cannot be checked, as there is no DNA. This CDR3 is 15 amino acids long. Per the germline V gene, CDR1 is SGHTA and CDR2 is FQGNSA.

The chain has TRBV7-2 and TRBJ2-3; with no DNA, the TCRdb D assignment of TRBD2 cannot be verified. The germline CDR1 and CDR2 sequences are SGHTA and FQGNSA. The CDR3 is 17 residues long. CDR3 residues: CASSLGASGSGWDTQYF. The full variable domain, with the rest looked up from reference TRBV7-2 and TRBJ2-3, is GAGVSQSPSNKVTEKGKDVELRCDPISGHTALYWYRQSLGQGLEFLIYFQGNSAPDKSGLPSDRFSAERTGGSVSTLTIQRTQQEDSAVYLCASSLGASGSGWDTQYFGPGTRLTVL.

This sequence joins TRBV2 and TRBJ2-3; TCRdb's D call of TRBD2 is untestable without DNA. The CDR3 runs 16 residues. Per germline, CDR1 SNHLY and CDR2 FYNNEI. The CDR3 protein is CASSEWLAGVTDTQYF.

The chain has TRBV5-1 and TRBJ1-1; TCRdb names TRBD1, which stays unverified in the absence of DNA. Germline CDR1 SGHRS, CDR2 YFSETQ. The CDR3 is 16 residues long. CDR3 protein: CASSLALGGKNTEAFF.

The chain is built from TRBV20-1 and TRBJ1-1; TCRdb selects TRBD1, and the lack of DNA leaves this call unchecked. CDR3 length: 14 amino acids. Germline V gene data show CDR1 as DFQATT and CDR2 as SNEGSKA (reference sequence). CDR3 amino acids: CSASFLLTGTEAFF.

V gene TRBV10-3 combines with J gene TRBJ2-5. CDR3 length: 14 amino acids. Germline CDR1 is ENHRY and CDR2 is SYGVKD. The CDR3: CAISESPNQETQYF.

The CDR3 reads CSASSASTQYF. This chain connects TRBV20-1 to TRBJ2-5. The germline V gene encodes CDR1 DFQATT and CDR2 SNEGSKA (reference sequence). This CDR3 spans 11 amino acids.

Here the CDR3 reads CASSLDDWENNYGYTF. V and J are TRBV11-2 and TRBJ1-2. This CDR3 contains 16 residues. Germline CDR1 and CDR2: SGHAT and FQNNGV.

This chain joins TRBV12-3 or TRBV12-4 and TRBJ2-7; TCRdb picks TRBD1, but there is no DNA to check that call. This CDR3 spans 15 amino acids. CDR3 residues: CASSQVLGQRNEQYF.

The chain couples TRBV19 to TRBJ2-7. In germline, CDR1 is LNHDA, CDR2 SQIVND (reference sequence). This CDR3 has 13 amino acids. CDR3 sequence reads: CASSIRHLDEQYF. The full variable domain, rest sourced from reference TRBV19 and TRBJ2-7, is DGGITQSPKYLFRKEGQNVTLSCEQNLNHDAMYWYRQDPGQGLRLIYYSQIVNDFQKGDIAEGYSVSREKKESFPLTVTSAQKNPTAFYLCASSIRHLDEQYFGPGTRLTVT.

J is TRBJ2-5 and V is TRBV10-3; lacking DNA, the TRBD1 call made by TCRdb goes unchecked. Germline V gives CDR1 ENHRY, CDR2 SYGVKD. The CDR3 length is 13 residues. CDR3 sequence: CATWTGRQETQYF.

The rearrangement links TRBV27 to TRBJ1-2; TCRdb outputs TRBD1, but without DNA this stays unchecked. The CDR3 covers 14 residues. Germline CDR1 is MNHEY and CDR2 is SMNVEV (reference sequence). The CDR3 reads CASSLWGYDYGYTF.

The V call is TRBV20-1, the J call TRBJ2-2; TCRdb proposes TRBD2, but this gene call is untestable without DNA. The germline gives CDR1 DFQATT, CDR2 SNEGSKA (reference sequence). The CDR3 runs to 16 residues. The CDR3 region is CSASQQGTSVTGELFF.

V gene TRBV7-2 combines with J gene TRBJ2-1. Germline V gene data show CDR1 as SGHTA and CDR2 as FQGNSA. The CDR3 loop spans 12 amino acids. The CDR3 reads CASSLAFSEQFF.

The V and J genes are TRBV4-3 and TRBJ2-7. This CDR3 region has 15 residues. Germline assignment: CDR1 LGHNA and CDR2 YSLEER. This CDR3 reads CASSQDLGGSYEQYF.

The chain couples TRBV2 to TRBJ2-2; lacking DNA, the TRBD1 call made by TCRdb goes unchecked. The CDR3 is 15 amino acids. In germline, CDR1 is SNHLY, CDR2 FYNNEI. The CDR3: CASSPQGPGPGELFF.

V is TRBV27 and J is TRBJ2-2; TCRdb lists TRBD1, though no DNA is available to test this call. The CDR3 is made up of 17 amino acids. Germline lookup yields CDR1 MNHEY and CDR2 SMNVEV (reference sequence). The CDR3 is CASSFGQGSVSTGELFF.

The V call is TRBV7-2, the J call TRBJ2-7. Germline V gene data show CDR1 as SGHTA and CDR2 as FQGNSA. The CDR3 covers 15 residues. This chain's CDR3 is CASSFEAGRSYEQYF.

The chain links TRBV2 to TRBJ1-2. This CDR3 contains 14 residues. Germline V gene data show CDR1 as SNHLY and CDR2 as FYNNEI. The CDR3 sequence: CASSEDRDKYGYTF. The variable domain in full, completed from reference TRBV2 and TRBJ1-2, reads EPEVTQTPSHQVTQMGQEVILRCVPISNHLYFYWYRQILGQKVEFLVSFYNNEISEKSEIFDDQFSVERPDGSNFTLKIRSTKLEDSAMYFCASSEDRDKYGYTFGSGTRLTVV.

The chain recombines TRBV28 with TRBJ2-2; TCRdb's D call of TRBD1 is untestable without DNA. The CDR3 runs 14 residues. CDR1 is MDHEN and CDR2 is SYDVKM in the germline V gene. CDR3 residues: CASSLGDSLGELFF.

The chain employs TRBV7-6 and TRBJ2-1; lacking DNA, the TRBD1 call made by TCRdb goes unchecked. Per the germline V gene, CDR1 is SGHVS and CDR2 is FNYEAQ. This CDR3 has 16 residues. The CDR3 region is CASSLDGGPSYNEQFF. Full variable domain (remainder filled in from reference TRBV7-6 and TRBJ2-1): GAGVSQSPRYKVTKRGQDVALRCDPISGHVSLYWYRQALGQGPEFLTYFNYEAQQDKSGLPNDRFSAERPEGSISTLTIQRTEQRDSAMYRCASSLDGGPSYNEQFFGPGTRLTVL.